The source of this TCR beta chain is a study of blood T cell repertoires in COVID-19. Some clones are missing from TCRdb's copy, which holds only in-frame ones; the method was immunoSEQ multiplex PCR. Of about 130,000 clones in the sample, 70% to 80% were seen once. The sequence derives from a woman in her 70s with COVID-19, enrolled during active disease. Sequencing used peripheral blood.

The CDR3 nucleotides read TGTGCCAGCAGAAGGGACATGATGAACACCGGGGAGCTGTTTTTT. Residues: CASRRDMMNTGELFF. This sequence joins TRBV7-9 and TRBJ2-2; tentatively, D is TRBD1 (6 bases). Trimming left V 6 bases short and J 1 base short, with 12 bases between. This CDR3 spans 15 amino acids. Germline V gene sequence: CDR1 SEHNR, CDR2 FQNEAQ (reference sequence).